One sample yielded the 29 T cell receptor beta chains listed below, sequenced in a study of regulatory T cells in long-lasting Graves disease. Time point defined: newly diagnosed GD, antithyroid drugs for less than 3 months. After RNA was extracted from PBMCs, the TCR library was made from it. Investigators prepared the TCR beta libraries by applying iRepertoire HTBI primers and Arm-PCR of CDR3 regions. In TCRdb, the multiplex PCR reads were re-called with MiXCR into one record per CDR3 protein. The sample has hundreds of thousands of distinct CDR3 sequences, around 15% seen once; the top ten hold 18%. This sample also belongs to another study, concerning T cells in Graves' hyperthyroidism and ophthalmopathy.

The sequenced sample was peripheral blood mononuclear cells (PBMCs), obtained at new diagnosis, from a patient treated with antithyroid drugs. The receptors stem from a woman aged 30 to 39 with Graves disease.

At least ten counts were recorded for this clonotype. V and J are TRBV7-9 and TRBJ2-1, with 8 bases that match TRBD2. Per the germline V gene, CDR1 is SEHNR and CDR2 is FQNEAQ (reference sequence). The CDR3 covers 15 residues. V was pared by 4 bases and J by 4 bases, with 6 bases of the junction left unmatched. CDR3 protein: CASSSGLVLYNEQFF. CDR3 in DNA: TGTGCCAGCAGCTCGGGACTAGTCCTATACAATGAGCAGTTCTTC.

The chain has TRBV9 and TRBJ2-1; D unresolved. Germline V lookup: CDR1 SGDLS, CDR2 YYNGEE. Trimming took 4 bases from V and 5 from J, leaving 16 bases between them. The CDR3 consists of 15 residues. CDR3: CASSLQPELDNEQFF. In DNA form, the CDR3 reads TGTGCCAGCAGCCTACAGCCCGAGCTGGACAATGAGCAGTTCTTC.

This clonotype was seen only a few times. The rearrangement links TRBV5-6 to TRBJ1-1; D is possibly TRBD1 (6 bases). Per the germline V gene, CDR1 is SGHDT and CDR2 is YYEEEE. The ends were cut back, 3 bases at V and 12 bases at J, with 15 bases in the middle. The CDR3 is 12 amino acids. The CDR3 is CASSSWTAAPFF. CDR3 nucleotide sequence: TGTGCCAGCAGCTCCTGGACAGCGGCGCCTTTCTTT.

This clonotype was observed a handful of times. The chain has TRBV28 and TRBJ1-2, with TRBD1 as a possible D gene (5 bases). The V end lost 6 bases, the J end lost 1 base, and 21 bases lay between the germline ends. The CDR3 has 17 amino acids. Germline V gives CDR1 MDHEN, CDR2 SYDVKM. The CDR3 reads CASRQNKRWDLNYGYTF. The CDR3 DNA reads TGTGCCAGCAGACAAAACAAGCGGTGGGACCTTAACTATGGCTACACCTTC.

This clonotype has a handful of counts. The genes are TRBV7-3 and TRBJ2-2; 8 bases map to TRBD1. Per germline, CDR1 SGHTA and CDR2 FQGTGA. This CDR3 comprises 15 residues. V was pared by 5 bases and J by 4 bases, with 6 bases of the junction left unmatched. CDR3 sequence reads: CASSRGQAFTGELFF. In DNA form, the CDR3 reads TGTGCCAGCAGCCGGGGACAGGCCTTCACCGGGGAGCTGTTTTTT.

In its sample, this clonotype was seen a few times. The V call is TRBV30, the J call TRBJ1-6; possibly TRBD1 for D (5 bases). CDR3 length: 19 residues. The V gene lost 2 bases and the J gene lost 5 bases, with 25 bases spanning the gap. Per germline, CDR1 GTSNPN and CDR2 SVGIG (reference sequence). CDR3 protein: CAWSPRPQGLRINNSPLHF. Here the CDR3 DNA reads TGTGCCTGGAGTCCGCGGCCTCAGGGACTTCGGATCAATAATTCACCCCTCCACTTT.

This clonotype came up a few times. V is TRBV19 and J is TRBJ1-5; D ambiguous. Trimming removed 4 bases from V and 2 bases from J, with 15 bases in between. Germline CDR1 reads LNHDA; CDR2 reads SQIVND (reference sequence). The CDR3 extends over 16 amino acids. The DNA for the CDR3 is TGTGCCAGTAGTACCCTCGTGGGGAGTGGCAATCAGCCCCAGCATTTT. Its translation is CASSTLVGSGNQPQHF.

The table lists this clonotype with a count of one. The chain uses TRBV18 and TRBJ1-1; tentatively, D is TRBD1 (5 bases). The CDR3 is 16 amino acids. V dropped 1 base and J dropped 0 bases, with 12 bases sitting between them. Per germline, CDR1 KGHSH and CDR2 LQKENI. CDR3 region: CASSPQGLAMNTEAFF. CDR3 bases: TGTGCCAGCTCACCACAGGGGTTGGCTATGAACACTGAAGCTTTCTTT.

This rearrangement joins TRBV10-3 to TRBJ1-6; 8 bases agree with TRBD1. This CDR3 spans 13 amino acids. Germline V CDR1 and CDR2: ENHRY, SYGVKD. With 2 bases clipped from V and 10 bases from J, the junction kept 1 base outside the gene matches. The CDR3 sequence is CAISEDRGSPLHF. DNA for the CDR3: TGTGCCATCAGTGAGGACAGGGGCTCACCCCTCCACTTT.

Ten or more counts support this clonotype. J is TRBJ1-5 and V is TRBV6-1; perhaps TRBD1 as D (5 bases). The CDR3 consists of 14 residues. Germline V gives CDR1 MNHNS, CDR2 SASEGT. V was shortened by 11 bases and J by 6 bases, with 20 bases between the two germline ends. The CDR3 bases are TGTGCCGCCTCTAACGGAGGGGATGGTCAGCCCCAGCATTTT. Its translation is CAASNGGDGQPQHF.

In its sample, this clonotype was seen many times. The chain has TRBV6-1 and TRBJ1-5, with TRBD1 identical over 7 bases. CDR1 is MNHNS, CDR2 SASEGT, per germline. This CDR3 spans 14 amino acids. V lost 6 bases, J lost 1 base, and 3 bases stayed unmatched. The CDR3 reads CASRETGSNQPQHF. CDR3 bases: TGTGCCAGCAGGGAGACAGGGAGCAATCAGCCCCAGCATTTT.

The chain links TRBV25-1 to TRBJ1-2; 8 bases agree with TRBD1. V trimming: 4 bases; J trimming: 4 bases; junction bases outside the gene matches: 8. CDR3 length: 15 residues. CDR1 is MGHDK, CDR2 SYGVNS, per germline. The CDR3 region has the DNA TGTGCCAGCAGTGCGACAGGGGCGTCGGGCTATGGCTACACCTTC. Its protein product is CASSATGASGYGYTF.

A remark on this clonotype: A much larger clone differs by one base, so this may be a read error. This chain joins TRBV6-1 and TRBJ2-1, with 7 bases lining up with TRBD1. Per germline, CDR1 MNHNS and CDR2 SASEGT. CDR3 size: 15 residues. Written as DNA, the CDR3 is TGTGTCAGCAGTGAAGGGACAGTCTCCTACAATGAGCAGTTCTTC. It codes for CVSSEGTVSYNEQFF.

Many counts were recorded for this clonotype. The V call is TRBV11-2, the J call TRBJ2-7, with 10 nucleotides matching TRBD2. This CDR3 has 15 amino acids. J lost 5 bases, V lost 3 bases, and 7 bases had no gene match. Germline V CDR1 and CDR2: SGHAT, FQNNGV. The CDR3 spells CASSLGAGGRDEQYF. The CDR3 DNA sequence: TGTGCCAGCAGCTTGGGAGCGGGGGGGAGGGACGAGCAGTACTTC.

The chain recombines TRBV2 with TRBJ2-3, with TRBD2 matching over 9 bases. Germline CDR1 SNHLY, CDR2 FYNNEI. The CDR3 extends over 14 amino acids. V lost 8 bases and J lost 1; bases outside the gene matches: 4. This chain's CDR3 is CASEASGGTDTQYF. Written as DNA, the CDR3 is TGTGCCAGCGAAGCTAGCGGGGGCACAGATACGCAGTATTTT.

The rearrangement uses TRBV10-2 and TRBJ1-5; D not certain. Germline values: CDR1 WSHSY, CDR2 SAAADI. Trimming stripped 10 bases from V and 7 bases from J, with 26 bases between. The CDR3 consists of 16 residues. The DNA for the CDR3 is TGCGCCAAACTTGTTGGAACCCCCGGAGTAAACCAGCCCCAGCATTTT. It codes for CAKLVGTPGVNQPQHF.

The chain joins TRBV7-2 to TRBJ2-3; possibly TRBD1 or TRBD2 for D (5 bases each). The germline V gene has CDR1 SGHTA and CDR2 FQGNSA. CDR3 length: 16 amino acids. Trimming took off 1 base at V and 2 bases at J, with 13 bases between the two ends. The CDR3 DNA sequence: TGTGCCAGCAGCTTAGAGGGGACCCTGACCACAGATACGCAGTATTTT. This codes for CASSLEGTLTTDTQYF. The whole variable domain, filled in from reference TRBV7-2 and TRBJ2-3, reads GAGVSQSPSNKVTEKGKDVELRCDPISGHTALYWYRQSLGQGLEFLIYFQGNSAPDKSGLPSDRFSAERTGGSVSTLTIQRTQQEDSAVYLCASSLEGTLTTDTQYFGPGTRLTVL.

This clonotype showed up many times. This sequence joins TRBV19 and TRBJ1-2; the D gene is possibly TRBD1 (5 bases). The germline V gene encodes CDR1 LNHDA and CDR2 SQIVND (reference sequence). The CDR3 sequence is 13 residues long. V lost 6 bases to trimming and J lost 8 bases, with 16 bases between them. The CDR3 is CASRDARDRGYTF. The DNA for the CDR3 is TGTGCCAGTAGGGACGCCAGGGATCGCGGCTACACCTTC.

This chain joins TRBV5-1 and TRBJ2-7; 7 nucleotides line up with TRBD2. In germline, CDR1 is SGHRS, CDR2 YFSETQ. CDR3 length equals 18 residues. After removal of 1 base from V and 1 base from J, the junction contained 14 bases not matched to a gene. The CDR3 is CASSLSLVAGGSSYEQYF. The CDR3, as DNA: TGCGCCAGCAGCTTGTCTCTCGTAGCGGGCGGGAGTTCCTACGAGCAGTACTTC.

The sample holds a few counts of this clonotype. The V call is TRBV5-8, the J call TRBJ1-5, with a possible D match to TRBD1 (5 bases). Germline CDR1 SGHTS, CDR2 YDEGEE. This CDR3 contains 14 residues. V lost 2 bases and J 5 bases, leaving 11 bases between the germline ends. This CDR3 is CASSLRQYDQPQHF. The CDR3 DNA reads as TGTGCCAGCAGCTTACGACAGTATGATCAGCCCCAGCATTTT. The full variable domain, its missing parts supplied by reference TRBV5-8 and TRBJ1-5, is EAGVTQSPTHLIKTRGQQATLRCSPISGHTSVYWYQQALGLGLQFLLWYDEGEERNRGNFPPRFSGRQFPNYSSELNVNALELEDSALYLCASSLRQYDQPQHFGDGTRLSIL.

The chain employs TRBV19 and TRBJ1-5, with D possibly matching TRBD1 (5 bases). V lost 8 bases and J lost 2, with 10 bases in between. Germline assignment: CDR1 LNHDA and CDR2 SQIVND (reference sequence). The CDR3 has 13 residues. This CDR3 reads CASFRGGNQPQHF. For the CDR3, the DNA is TGTGCCAGTTTCCGGGGGGGCAATCAGCCCCAGCATTTT.

In its sample, this clonotype was seen many times. The chain couples TRBV6-1 to TRBJ1-2, with D possibly matching TRBD1 (5 bases). The germline gives CDR1 MNHNS, CDR2 SASEGT. The CDR3 is made up of 14 amino acids. Trimming left V 7 bases short and J 0 bases short, with 12 bases between. The chain's CDR3 is CASTRDGANYGYTF. CDR3 in DNA: TGTGCCAGCACGAGGGACGGGGCTAACTATGGCTACACCTTC.

The genes are TRBV28 and TRBJ1-2; TRBD1 aligns across 9 bases. Germline V CDR1 and CDR2: MDHEN, SYDVKM. The CDR3 length is 16 residues. J lost 2 bases, V lost 4 bases, and 8 bases had no gene match. The CDR3 reads CASSSSDRGRNYGYTF. CDR3 sequence (DNA): TGTGCCAGCAGTTCCTCGGACAGGGGTCGCAACTATGGCTACACCTTC.

Many counts were recorded for this clonotype. The genes are TRBV5-1 and TRBJ2-7; 10 bases are shared with TRBD1. This CDR3 spans 16 amino acids. Trimming cost V 2 bases and J 3 bases; bases outside gene matches: 8. CDR1 and CDR2 (germline): SGHRS, YFSETQ. CDR3 DNA sequence: TGCGCCAGCAGCTTTCATCCCGGGACAGGGGTCTACGAGCAGTACTTC. Its translation: CASSFHPGTGVYEQYF. Filled out from reference TRBV5-1 and TRBJ2-7, the complete variable domain reads KAGVTQTPRYLIKTRGQQVTLSCSPISGHRSVSWYQQTPGQGLQFLFEYFSETQRNKGNFPGRFSGRQFSNSRSEMNVSTLELGDSALYLCASSFHPGTGVYEQYFGPGTRLTVT.

This clonotype has at least ten counts. This sequence joins TRBV2 and TRBJ2-1; either TRBD1 or TRBD2 may supply D (5 bases each). V was clipped by 6 bases and J by 5 bases, with 17 bases between them. There are 15 residues in the CDR3. Germline CDR1 reads SNHLY; CDR2 reads FYNNEI. The CDR3 bases are TGTGCCAGCAGCATCGGTGGGACGGGCCACAATGAGCAGTTCTTC. It translates to CASSIGGTGHNEQFF.

As regards this clonotype: Because it lacks the conserved phenylalanine or tryptophan at the end, this CDR3 is likely a read error. The gene calls are TRBV19 and TRBJ1-1; D perhaps matches TRBD1 (5 bases). V was pared by 5 bases and J by 5 bases, with 15 bases between. Germline CDR1 and CDR2: LNHDA and SQIVND (reference sequence). This CDR3 is built from 14 residues. The CDR3 here is CASSAGFGGTEAFL. For the CDR3, the DNA is TGTGCCAGTAGTGCGGGCTTTGGGGGGACTGAAGCTTTCCTT.

The table lists this clonotype with many counts. V is TRBV5-1 and J is TRBJ1-1; D not resolved. The V end lost 0 bases, the J end lost 7 bases, and 10 bases lay between the germline ends. CDR1 and CDR2 (germline): SGHRS, YFSETQ. The CDR3 runs 13 residues. The CDR3 DNA sequence: TGCGCCAGCAGCTTGGGCCAGACCAATGAAGCTTTCTTT. This sequence encodes CASSLGQTNEAFF.

To note about this clonotype: This sequence may be a read error, since a much larger clone differs from it by one base. V is TRBV30 and J is TRBJ2-3; D gene ambiguous. The V gene's germline CDR1 is GTSNPN and CDR2 SVGIG (reference sequence). There are 10 residues in the CDR3. Trimming took off 5 bases at V and 9 bases at J, with 9 bases between the two ends. The CDR3 DNA follows: TGTGCCTGGGGTTTGGCGACGCAGTATTTT. It is translated as CAWGLATQYF.

This clonotype was counted at least ten times. Here the CDR3 reads CASTPTGGPGEQYF. The CDR3 DNA follows: TGTGCCAGCACTCCCACGGGAGGGCCTGGAGAGCAGTACTTC. The gene calls are TRBV28 and TRBJ2-7, with 8 positions matching TRBD2. The trim removed 7 bases at V and 7 bases at J, leaving 12 bases unmatched. CDR3 length equals 14 residues. Germline V CDR1 and CDR2: MDHEN, SYDVKM.